The 5 T cell receptor beta chains below were found in one sample sequenced in a study of blood T cell repertoires in COVID-19. Clones were read by immunoSEQ multiplex PCR, and TCRdb kept only the in-frame ones, dropping some. This sample carries 200,000 to 300,000 clones, 70% to 90% of them seen once, and the ten largest clones take 3.7%. Sequencing input: peripheral blood. Every receptor here comes from a middle-aged woman with acute or convalescent COVID-19.

V usage is TRBV10-3 and J usage is TRBJ1-3, with 8 nucleotides matching TRBD1. The CDR3 has 15 amino acids. V lost 6 bases, J lost 4 bases, and 8 bases stayed unmatched. CDR1 is ENHRY and CDR2 is SYGVKD in the germline V gene. The CDR3 loop is CAIRDRALAGNTIYF. In nucleotides, the CDR3 is TGTGCCATCAGGGACAGGGCCCTTGCAGGAAACACCATATATTTT.

This chain links TRBV12-3 or TRBV12-4 with TRBJ1-2, with D possibly being TRBD1 (5 bases). This CDR3 spans 13 amino acids. Trimming shortened V by 6 bases and J by 4 bases, and 12 bases separated the two germline ends. CDR3 amino acids: CASSPQAIYGYTF. The DNA for the CDR3 is TGTGCCAGCAGCCCACAGGCGATCTATGGCTACACCTTC.

V gene TRBV5-8 combines with J gene TRBJ1-5; TRBD1 matches 12 bases. V trimming: 3 bases; J trimming: 7 bases; junction bases outside the gene matches: 8. CDR1 and CDR2 (germline): SGHTS, YDEGEE. The CDR3 covers 16 residues. This chain's CDR3 is CASSSRDRGPGQPQHF. In DNA form, the CDR3 reads TGTGCCAGCAGCTCCCGGGACAGGGGGCCGGGGCAGCCCCAGCATTTT.

The chain has TRBV6-5 and TRBJ1-4, with D perhaps TRBD1 (5 bases). The CDR3 is 15 residues long. Germline CDR1 MNHEY, CDR2 SVGAGI. V lost 4 bases to trimming and J lost 5 bases, with 14 bases between them. In DNA, the CDR3 is TGTGCCAGCAGTTTACAGCAGGGCATAAATGAAAAACTGTTTTTT. This sequence encodes CASSLQQGINEKLFF.

V gene TRBV19 combines with J gene TRBJ1-4; possibly TRBD1 for D (6 bases). Germline V gene data show CDR1 as LNHDA and CDR2 as SQIVND (reference sequence). V was pared by 11 bases and J by 8 bases, with 21 bases between. CDR3 size: 14 residues. The CDR3 sequence: CAVRGGAPREKLFF. CDR3 coding DNA: TGTGCCGTTAGGGGGGGGGCCCCCAGAGAAAAACTGTTTTTT.